This T cell receptor (beta chain) was identified during a study of blood T cell repertoires in COVID-19. As handled by the study authors: Cell counts per sample came from amplifying reference gene primers. The data were produced by immunoSEQ multiplex PCR, yet TCRdb's version contains in-frame clones alone and is incomplete. The DNA gave D and trimming, while V, J and clone size come from that table. The table lists under 200,000 clones, roughly 82% of them singletons. V gave up 5 bases and J gave up 7 bases; unmatched junction bases: 6. Germline CDR1 SQVTM, CDR2 ANQGSEA. The length of the CDR3 is 13 residues.

This TCR was recovered from a middle-aged man with acute COVID-19. Sequencing was performed on PBMCs or T cells enriched from blood (not recorded which). The rearrangement uses TRBV29-1 and TRBJ2-1, with 9 bases lining up with TRBD1. CDR3 in amino acids: CSVRRQGGNEQFF. CDR3 nucleotides: TGCAGCGTTCGAAGACAGGGGGGGAATGAGCAGTTCTTC.